The 15 T cell receptor beta chains below all came from one sample that was sequenced in a study of cytomegalovirus exposure and HLA in healthy donors. In the PCR, 60 Vbeta and 13 Jbeta primers were used. The method was immunoSEQ multiplex PCR; TCRdb's version includes in-frame clones alone and lacks a portion of them. This repertoire shows 120,000 or so clones, about 80% found once; its top ten account for 2% to 2.5%. Specimen: PBMCs. These receptors were collected from a young man in good health and CMV-seronegative.

CDR3 protein: CASSERLAGVYNEQFF. The CDR3 nucleotides are TGTGCCAGCAGTGAAAGGCTAGCGGGAGTTTACAATGAGCAGTTCTTC. The J gene is TRBJ2-1, the V gene TRBV13; 10 bases line up with TRBD2. With 6 bases clipped from V and 4 bases from J, the junction kept 9 bases outside the gene matches. The CDR3 extends over 16 amino acids. The germline CDR1 and CDR2 sequences are PRHDT and FYEKMQ (reference sequence).

There are a few counts of this clone. This chain links TRBV4-1 with TRBJ1-4; D not certain. V shed 4 bases and J shed 8 bases, with 17 bases lying between them. CDR3 size: 15 residues. The germline CDR1 and CDR2 sequences are MGHRA and YSYEKL. The DNA for the CDR3 is TGCGCCAGCAGCCCCGTGATGAGGATGAAGGAAAAACTGTTTTTT. It is translated as CASSPVMRMKEKLFF.

Of note for this clone: At one of its ends the junction is not consistent with the germline gene, which may arise from a read error. The V and J genes are TRBV18 and TRBJ2-5, with a weak D call TRBD1 (6 bases). The CDR3 totals 15 residues. Germline V CDR1 and CDR2: KGHSH, LQKENI. The CDR3 reads CASSPLQGKKETQYF. The CDR3 DNA is TGTGCCAGCTCCCCACTACAGGGTAAAAAAGAGACCCAGTACTTC.

The chain recombines TRBV28 with TRBJ2-1; 9 positions match TRBD2. J lost 9 bases, V lost 4 bases, and 4 bases had no gene match. The germline V gene has CDR1 MDHEN and CDR2 SYDVKM. This CDR3 spans 13 amino acids. The CDR3, as DNA: TGTGCCAGCAGTTCCAGCGGGAGGCGTGAGCAGTTCTTC. It specifies CASSSSGRREQFF. The full variable domain, in which reference TRBV28 and TRBJ2-1 provide the parts outside the CDR3, is DVKVTQSSRYLVKRTGEKVFLECVQDMDHENMFWYRQDPGLGLRLIYFSYDVKMKEKGDIPEGYSVSREKKERFSLILESASTNQTSMYLCASSSSGRREQFFGPGTRLTVL.

This rearrangement joins TRBV19 to TRBJ2-3; 7 nucleotides agree with TRBD1. The CDR3 spans 15 residues. J gave up 9 bases and V 6 bases, and 15 bases lay outside the gene matches. Germline V gene data show CDR1 as LNHDA and CDR2 as SQIVND (reference sequence). The CDR3 DNA reads as TGTGCCAGTAGGGACAACCAGGGGGTCCTAGGAACGCAGTATTTT. This gives the protein CASRDNQGVLGTQYF. Full variable domain (remainder filled in from reference TRBV19 and TRBJ2-3): DGGITQSPKYLFRKEGQNVTLSCEQNLNHDAMYWYRQDPGQGLRLIYYSQIVNDFQKGDIAEGYSVSREKKESFPLTVTSAQKNPTAFYLCASRDNQGVLGTQYFGPGTRLTVL.

The chain links TRBV13 to TRBJ2-5; 7 bases map to TRBD1. The DNA end is more similar to TRBJ2-7, so the J call may be wrong. The CDR3 covers 15 residues. The germline gives CDR1 PRHDT, CDR2 FYEKMQ (reference sequence). In DNA form, the CDR3 reads TGTGCCAGCAGCTTATCCGACAGGGATACCTACGAGCAGTACTTC. Its translation: CASSLSDRDTYEQYF.

The sample holds one count of this clone. The genes are TRBV7-2 and TRBJ2-7, with a possible D match to TRBD2 (6 bases). CDR1 and CDR2 from the germline V gene are SGHTA and FQGNSA. CDR3 length equals 15 residues. Between the trimmed V and J ends, which lost 1 base and 0 bases, there was a span of 10 bases. CDR3 protein: CASSLGGGISYEQYF. DNA for the CDR3: TGTGCCAGCAGCTTAGGAGGCGGGATCTCCTACGAGCAGTACTTC.

The chain carries TRBV9 and TRBJ1-3; unclear D gene. This CDR3 is built from 14 residues. The germline V and J ends were trimmed by 0 bases and 0 bases, with 4 bases remaining between them. CDR1 and CDR2 (germline): SGDLS, YYNGEE. The CDR3 protein is CASSVGYSGNTIYF. The CDR3 DNA reads TGTGCCAGCAGCGTAGGCTACTCTGGAAACACCATATATTTT.

The chain is built from TRBV27 and TRBJ1-5; no clear D gene. Germline V gene data show CDR1 as MNHEY and CDR2 as SMNVEV (reference sequence). The V and J ends lost 4 bases and 0 bases respectively, with 7 bases between them. This CDR3 is 14 amino acids long. The CDR3 region is CASSSGNSNQPQHF. CDR3 nucleotides: TGTGCCAGCAGTTCGGGGAATAGCAATCAGCCCCAGCATTTT.

This sequence joins TRBV7-8 and TRBJ1-5; D perhaps matches TRBD1 (6 bases). CDR1 is SGHVS, CDR2 FQNEAQ, per germline. The germline V and J ends were trimmed by 3 bases and 0 bases, with 9 bases remaining between them. CDR3 length: 15 amino acids. Written as DNA, the CDR3 is TGTGCCAGCAGCTTTTGGGACACTAGCAATCAGCCCCAGCATTTT. This codes for CASSFWDTSNQPQHF.

V usage is TRBV7-9 and J usage is TRBJ1-1, with D possibly TRBD1 on 5 matching bases. The CDR3 spans 19 residues. V was pared by 3 bases and J by 0 bases, with 23 bases between. Germline V CDR1 and CDR2: SEHNR, FQNEAQ (reference sequence). CDR3 residues: CASSFWTSVGRRLNTEAFF. The DNA for the CDR3 is TGTGCCAGCAGCTTTTGGACATCCGTGGGCAGGCGACTGAACACTGAAGCTTTCTTT.

This clone was picked up one time. The rearrangement uses TRBV18 and TRBJ2-3; D is perhaps TRBD2 (6 bases). The CDR3 contains 19 residues. From germline, CDR1 is KGHSH and CDR2 LQKENI. The V gene lost 1 base and the J gene lost 0 bases, with 20 bases spanning the gap. The CDR3 reads CASSPLKGLNNTSTDTQYF. The CDR3 DNA is TGTGCCAGCTCACCACTTAAGGGACTGAACAACACTAGCACAGATACGCAGTATTTT.

The V and J genes are TRBV2 and TRBJ2-1; 10 bases are shared with TRBD1. The germline gives CDR1 SNHLY, CDR2 FYNNEI. This CDR3 has 17 amino acids. The V gene end was trimmed by 4 bases and the J gene end by 0 bases; junction bases not matched to a gene: 6. The CDR3 loop reads CASSGGGQGSSYNEQFF. The DNA of the CDR3 is TGTGCCAGCAGTGGTGGGGGACAGGGGAGCTCCTACAATGAGCAGTTCTTC.

V gene TRBV27 combines with J gene TRBJ2-7; 10 bases fit TRBD2. Germline lookup yields CDR1 MNHEY and CDR2 SMNVEV (reference sequence). CDR3 length equals 15 residues. With V trimmed by 5 bases and J by 0 bases, 4 bases remained unmatched. This CDR3 reads CASSPTSGSSYEQYF. The CDR3 region has the DNA TGTGCCAGCAGTCCGACTAGCGGGTCCTCCTACGAGCAGTACTTC.

This chain connects TRBV7-8 to TRBJ1-1; D not resolved. Germline V gene lookup returns CDR1 SGHVS and CDR2 FQNEAQ. V was cut by 6 bases and J by 0 bases, with 11 bases left in between. The CDR3 extends over 14 amino acids. CDR3 protein: CASRSEVLNTEAFF. As DNA, the CDR3 is TGTGCCAGCAGGTCCGAGGTTTTGAACACTGAAGCTTTCTTT.